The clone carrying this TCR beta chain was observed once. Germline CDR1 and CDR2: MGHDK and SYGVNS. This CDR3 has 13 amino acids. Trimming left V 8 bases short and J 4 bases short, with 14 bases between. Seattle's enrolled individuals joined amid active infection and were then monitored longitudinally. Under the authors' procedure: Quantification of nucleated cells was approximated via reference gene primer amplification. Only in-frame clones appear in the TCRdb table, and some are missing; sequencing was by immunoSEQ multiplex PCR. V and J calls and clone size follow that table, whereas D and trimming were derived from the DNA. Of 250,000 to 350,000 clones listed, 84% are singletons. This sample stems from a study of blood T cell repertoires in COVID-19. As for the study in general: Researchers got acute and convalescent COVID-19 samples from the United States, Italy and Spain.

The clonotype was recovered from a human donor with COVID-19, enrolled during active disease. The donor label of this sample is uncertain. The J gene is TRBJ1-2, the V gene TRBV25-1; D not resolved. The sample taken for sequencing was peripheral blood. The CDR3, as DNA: TGTGCCAGCCTAGGGAGGTTGGCCTATGGCTACACCTTC. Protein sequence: CASLGRLAYGYTF.